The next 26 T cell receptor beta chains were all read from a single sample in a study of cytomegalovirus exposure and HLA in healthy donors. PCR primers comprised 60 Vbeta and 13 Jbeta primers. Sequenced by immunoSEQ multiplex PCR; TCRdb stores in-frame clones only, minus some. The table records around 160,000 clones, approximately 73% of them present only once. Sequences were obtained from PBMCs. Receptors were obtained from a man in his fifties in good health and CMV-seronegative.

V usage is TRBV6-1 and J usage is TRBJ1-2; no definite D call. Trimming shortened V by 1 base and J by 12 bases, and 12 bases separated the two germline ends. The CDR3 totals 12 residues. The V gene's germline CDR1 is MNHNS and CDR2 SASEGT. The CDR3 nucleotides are TGTGCCAGCAGTGAAGACTTCCACGTGGACACCTTC. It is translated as CASSEDFHVDTF.

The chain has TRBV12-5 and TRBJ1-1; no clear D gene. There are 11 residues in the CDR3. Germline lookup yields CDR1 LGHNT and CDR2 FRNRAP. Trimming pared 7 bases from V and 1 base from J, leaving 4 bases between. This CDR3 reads CASEQNTEAFF. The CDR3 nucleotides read TGTGCTAGTGAACAGAACACTGAAGCTTTCTTT.

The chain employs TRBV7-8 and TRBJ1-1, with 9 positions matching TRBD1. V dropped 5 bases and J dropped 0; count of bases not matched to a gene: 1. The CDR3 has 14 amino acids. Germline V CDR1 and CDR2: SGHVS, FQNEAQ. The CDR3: CASSRDRVNTEAFF. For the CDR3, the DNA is TGTGCCAGCAGCAGGGACAGGGTGAACACTGAAGCTTTCTTT.

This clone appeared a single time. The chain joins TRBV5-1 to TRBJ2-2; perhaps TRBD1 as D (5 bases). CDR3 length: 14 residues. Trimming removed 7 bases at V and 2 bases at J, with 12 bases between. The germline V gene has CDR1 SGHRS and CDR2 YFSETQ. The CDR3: CASRIQANTGELFF. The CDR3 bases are TGCGCCAGCCGGATACAGGCCAACACCGGGGAGCTGTTTTTT.

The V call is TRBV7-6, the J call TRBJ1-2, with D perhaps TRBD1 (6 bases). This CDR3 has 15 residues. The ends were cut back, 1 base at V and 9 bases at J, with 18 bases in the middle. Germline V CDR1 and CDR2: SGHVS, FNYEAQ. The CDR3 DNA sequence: TGTGCCAGCAGCTTAGTCGCAGGGGTAGTCAGAAGCTACACCTTC. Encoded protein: CASSLVAGVVRSYTF.

The CDR3 sequence is CSVWGQGAFYGYTF. The DNA for the CDR3 is TGCAGCGTTTGGGGACAGGGGGCCTTCTATGGCTACACCTTC. This chain joins TRBV29-1 and TRBJ1-2, with TRBD1 matching 12 bases. The germline CDR1 and CDR2 sequences are SQVTM and ANQGSEA. V was pared by 5 bases and J by 4 bases, with 5 bases of the junction left unmatched. The CDR3 contains 14 residues.

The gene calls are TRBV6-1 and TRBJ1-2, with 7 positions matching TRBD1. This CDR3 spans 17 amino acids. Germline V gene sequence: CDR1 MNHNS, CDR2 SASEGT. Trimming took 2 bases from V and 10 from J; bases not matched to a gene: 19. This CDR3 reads CASSEIVPTDRDSDYTF. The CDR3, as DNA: TGTGCCAGCAGTGAAATTGTTCCTACCGACAGGGACAGTGACTACACCTTC.

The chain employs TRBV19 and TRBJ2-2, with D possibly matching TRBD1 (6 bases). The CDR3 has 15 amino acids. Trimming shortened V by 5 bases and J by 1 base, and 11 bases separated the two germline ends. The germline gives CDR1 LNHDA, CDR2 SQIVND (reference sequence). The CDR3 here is CASSWGQGNTGELFF. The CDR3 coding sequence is TGTGCCAGTAGTTGGGGGCAGGGGAACACCGGGGAGCTGTTTTTT. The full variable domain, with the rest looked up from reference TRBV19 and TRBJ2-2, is DGGITQSPKYLFRKEGQNVTLSCEQNLNHDAMYWYRQDPGQGLRLIYYSQIVNDFQKGDIAEGYSVSREKKESFPLTVTSAQKNPTAFYLCASSWGQGNTGELFFGEGSRLTVL.

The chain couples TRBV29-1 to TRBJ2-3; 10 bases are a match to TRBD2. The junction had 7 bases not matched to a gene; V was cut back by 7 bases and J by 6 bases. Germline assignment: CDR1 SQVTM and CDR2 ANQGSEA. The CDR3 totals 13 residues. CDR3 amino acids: CSAQLAGTDTQYF. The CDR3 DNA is TGCAGCGCCCAACTAGCGGGGACGGATACGCAGTATTTT.

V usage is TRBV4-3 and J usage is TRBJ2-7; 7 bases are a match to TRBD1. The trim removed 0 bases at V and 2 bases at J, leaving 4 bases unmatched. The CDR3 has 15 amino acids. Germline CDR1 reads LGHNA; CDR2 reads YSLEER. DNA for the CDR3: TGCGCCAGCAGCCAAGATCCCGGACAGGCCTACGAGCAGTACTTC. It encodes CASSQDPGQAYEQYF.

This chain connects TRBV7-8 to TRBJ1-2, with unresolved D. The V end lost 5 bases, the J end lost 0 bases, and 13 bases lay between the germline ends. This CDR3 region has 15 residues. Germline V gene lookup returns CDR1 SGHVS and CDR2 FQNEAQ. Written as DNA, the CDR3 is TGTGCCAGCAGCCCGGAGCTCGTCGCTAACTATGGCTACACCTTC. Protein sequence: CASSPELVANYGYTF.

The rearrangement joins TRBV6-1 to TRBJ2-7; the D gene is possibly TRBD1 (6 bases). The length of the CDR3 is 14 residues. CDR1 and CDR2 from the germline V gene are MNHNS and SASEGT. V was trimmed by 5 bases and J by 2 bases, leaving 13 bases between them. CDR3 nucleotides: TGTGCCAGCAGTTTGGACAGCCCAACCTACGAGCAGTACTTC. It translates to CASSLDSPTYEQYF.

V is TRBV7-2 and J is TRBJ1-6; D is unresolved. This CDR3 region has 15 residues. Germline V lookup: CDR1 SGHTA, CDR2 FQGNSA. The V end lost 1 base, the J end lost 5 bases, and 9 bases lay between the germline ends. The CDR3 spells CASSLGRKDNSPLHF. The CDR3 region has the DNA TGTGCCAGCAGCTTAGGGAGGAAGGATAATTCACCCCTCCACTTT.

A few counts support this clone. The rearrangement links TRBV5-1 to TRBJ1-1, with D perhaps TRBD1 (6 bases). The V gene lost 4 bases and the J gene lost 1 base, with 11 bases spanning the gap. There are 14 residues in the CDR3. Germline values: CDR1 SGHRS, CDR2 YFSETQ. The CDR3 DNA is TGCGCCAGCAGCCAACTACAGGGGAACACTGAAGCTTTCTTT. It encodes CASSQLQGNTEAFF.

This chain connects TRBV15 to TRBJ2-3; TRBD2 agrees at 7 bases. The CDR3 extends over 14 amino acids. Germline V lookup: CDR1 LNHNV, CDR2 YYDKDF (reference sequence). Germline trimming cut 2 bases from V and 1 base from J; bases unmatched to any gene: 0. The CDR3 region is CATSRLAGTDTQYF. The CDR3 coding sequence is TGTGCCACCAGCAGACTAGCGGGCACAGATACGCAGTATTTT. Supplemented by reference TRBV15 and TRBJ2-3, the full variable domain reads DAMVIQNPRYQVTQFGKPVTLSCSQTLNHNVMYWYQQKSSQAPKLLFHYYDKDFNNEADTPDNFQSRRPNTSFCFLDIRSPGLGDTAMYLCATSRLAGTDTQYFGPGTRLTVL.

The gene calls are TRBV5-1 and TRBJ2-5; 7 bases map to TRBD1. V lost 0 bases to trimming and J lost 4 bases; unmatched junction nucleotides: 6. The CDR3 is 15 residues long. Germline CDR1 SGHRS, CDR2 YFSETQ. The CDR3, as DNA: TGCGCCAGCAGCTTGGCCGACAGGGTTGGAGAGACCCAGTACTTC. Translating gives CASSLADRVGETQYF.

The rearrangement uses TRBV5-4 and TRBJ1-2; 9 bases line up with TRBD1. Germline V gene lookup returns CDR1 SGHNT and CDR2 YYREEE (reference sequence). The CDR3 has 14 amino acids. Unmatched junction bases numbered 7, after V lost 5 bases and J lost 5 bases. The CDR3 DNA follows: TGTGCCAGCAGGCAGCGGGACAGGGCGTATGGCTACACCTTC. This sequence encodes CASRQRDRAYGYTF.

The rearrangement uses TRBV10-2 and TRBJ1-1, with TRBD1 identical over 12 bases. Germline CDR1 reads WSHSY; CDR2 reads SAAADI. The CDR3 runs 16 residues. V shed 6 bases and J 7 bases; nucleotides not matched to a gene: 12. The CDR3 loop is CASSFGTGGRGGEAFF. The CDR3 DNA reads TGCGCCAGCAGCTTCGGGACAGGGGGCCGGGGTGGTGAAGCTTTCTTT.

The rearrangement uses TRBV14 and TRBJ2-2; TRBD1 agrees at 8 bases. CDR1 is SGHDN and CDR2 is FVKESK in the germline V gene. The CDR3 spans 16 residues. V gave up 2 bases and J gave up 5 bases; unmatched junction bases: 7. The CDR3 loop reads CASSQSPGGKTGELFF. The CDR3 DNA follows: TGTGCCAGCAGCCAAAGCCCAGGGGGCAAGACCGGGGAGCTGTTTTTT.

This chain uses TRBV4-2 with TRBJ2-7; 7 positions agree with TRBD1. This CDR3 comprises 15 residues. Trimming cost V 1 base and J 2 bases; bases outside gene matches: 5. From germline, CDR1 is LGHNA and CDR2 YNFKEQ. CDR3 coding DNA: TGTGCCAGCAGCCAAGGTCGGGACAGCCCCTACGAGCAGTACTTC. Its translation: CASSQGRDSPYEQYF.

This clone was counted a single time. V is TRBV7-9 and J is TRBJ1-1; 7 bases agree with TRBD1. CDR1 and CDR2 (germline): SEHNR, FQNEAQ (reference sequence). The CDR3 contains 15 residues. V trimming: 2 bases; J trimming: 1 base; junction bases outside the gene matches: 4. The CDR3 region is CASSLSGTENTEAFF. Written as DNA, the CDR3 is TGTGCCAGCAGCTTATCCGGGACAGAGAACACTGAAGCTTTCTTT. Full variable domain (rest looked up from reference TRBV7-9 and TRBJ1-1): DTGVSQNPRHKITKRGQNVTFRCDPISEHNRLYWYRQTLGQGPEFLTYFQNEAQLEKSRLLSDRFSAERPKGSFSTLEIQRTEQGDSAMYLCASSLSGTENTEAFFGQGTRLTVV.

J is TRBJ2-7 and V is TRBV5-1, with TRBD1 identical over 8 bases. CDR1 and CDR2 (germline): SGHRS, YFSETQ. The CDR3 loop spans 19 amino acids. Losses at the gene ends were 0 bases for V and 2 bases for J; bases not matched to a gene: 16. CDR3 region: CASSLAGTGHLRTTYEQYF. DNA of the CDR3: TGCGCCAGCAGCTTGGCGGGGACAGGCCATCTCCGGACCACCTACGAGCAGTACTTC.

CDR3 nucleotide sequence: TGTGCCAGCAGTGAAGCGCCAGGGGGCTACTATGGCTACACCTTC. It specifies CASSEAPGGYYGYTF. This chain uses TRBV6-1 with TRBJ1-2, with 8 bases lining up with TRBD1. The CDR3 is 15 residues long. Germline values: CDR1 MNHNS, CDR2 SASEGT. After removal of 0 bases from V and 3 bases from J, the junction contained 3 bases not matched to a gene.

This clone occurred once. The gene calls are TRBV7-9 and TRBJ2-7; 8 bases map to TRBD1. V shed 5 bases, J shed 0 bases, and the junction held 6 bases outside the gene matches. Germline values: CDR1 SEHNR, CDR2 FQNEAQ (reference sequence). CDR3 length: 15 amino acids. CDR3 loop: CASSRATGASYEQYF. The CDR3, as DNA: TGTGCCAGCAGCCGCGCGACAGGGGCCTCCTACGAGCAGTACTTC. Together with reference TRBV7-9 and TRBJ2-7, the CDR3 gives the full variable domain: DTGVSQNPRHKITKRGQNVTFRCDPISEHNRLYWYRQTLGQGPEFLTYFQNEAQLEKSRLLSDRFSAERPKGSFSTLEIQRTEQGDSAMYLCASSRATGASYEQYFGPGTRLTVT.

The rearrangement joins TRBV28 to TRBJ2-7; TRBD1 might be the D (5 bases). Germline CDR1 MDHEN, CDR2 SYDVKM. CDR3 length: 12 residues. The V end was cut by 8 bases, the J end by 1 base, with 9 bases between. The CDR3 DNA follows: TGTGCCAGCGGCGACAGTTCCTACGAGCAGTACTTC. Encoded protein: CASGDSSYEQYF. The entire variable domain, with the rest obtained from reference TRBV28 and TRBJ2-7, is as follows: DVKVTQSSRYLVKRTGEKVFLECVQDMDHENMFWYRQDPGLGLRLIYFSYDVKMKEKGDIPEGYSVSREKKERFSLILESASTNQTSMYLCASGDSSYEQYFGPGTRLTVT.

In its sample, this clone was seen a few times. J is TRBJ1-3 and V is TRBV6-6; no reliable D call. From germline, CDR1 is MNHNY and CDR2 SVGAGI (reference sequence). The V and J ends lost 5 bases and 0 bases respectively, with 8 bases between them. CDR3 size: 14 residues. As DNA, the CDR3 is TGTGCCAGCAGTCACGGTAACTCTGGAAACACCATATATTTT. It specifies CASSHGNSGNTIYF.